Described below is a single TCR beta chain sequence and its context. The V and J ends lost 4 bases and 5 bases, in that order; junction bases with no gene match: 7. Germline V gives CDR1 SGHDT, CDR2 YYEEEE. The CDR3 consists of 14 residues. The Seattle site enrolled patients during active infection and followed them longitudinally. This record comes from a study of blood T cell repertoires in COVID-19. Study as a whole: The samples span acute and convalescent COVID-19 from the United States, Italy and Spain. Sample material is recorded as cDNA or gDNA derived from T cells, B-cell-depleted T cells, or PBMCs.

In the study's own analysis: Reference gene primers were amplified, and this amplification served to estimate nucleated cell counts. The assay was immunoSEQ multiplex PCR, and TCRdb's table has in-frame clones only and misses some. For V, J and clone size, that table is used; D and trimming come from the DNA. Altogether approximately 170,000 clones are present, approximately 85% being singletons, with the ten largest covering approximately 7%. Sequencing was performed on peripheral blood. This receptor was obtained from an older man with COVID-19, enrolled during active disease. The chain links TRBV5-6 to TRBJ2-7; 9 nucleotides align to TRBD1. CDR3 loop: CASSRAGTGNEQYF. In DNA form, the CDR3 reads TGTGCCAGCAGCCGCGCCGGGACAGGGAACGAGCAGTACTTC.